This section outlines one T cell receptor beta chain sequence together with its context. Its target is not known. The CDR3 runs 12 residues. Trimming left V 4 bases short and J 5 bases short, with 11 bases between. Germline CDR1 and CDR2: SQVTM and ANQGSEA. The data derive from a study of shared clonotypes between healthy human individuals. General study findings and limits: Memory subsets generally showed lower estimated richness than naive subsets. Rarefaction demonstrated incomplete sorted-subset sequencing despite large depth.

The study ran the assay at deep level. TCRdb's table, derived via immunoSEQ multiplex PCR, lists solely in-frame clones and lacks some. The sample lists approximately 740,000 clones, approximately 92% occurring once. Naive CD8 isolation took CD45RO-negative cells positively selected for CCR7 and excluded terminally differentiated effector memory CD45RA+ cells. Only Caucasian adults living in Nashville, Tennessee made up the donor group. This receptor was taken from a man aged 25-45 years in good health. The chain employs TRBV29-1 and TRBJ1-1; tentatively, D is TRBD1 (5 bases). The sequenced sample was naive CD8+ T cells sorted from blood. The CDR3 DNA reads TGCAGCGTTGTTTTATGGGGGACTGAAGCTTTCTTT. The encoded protein is CSVVLWGTEAFF.